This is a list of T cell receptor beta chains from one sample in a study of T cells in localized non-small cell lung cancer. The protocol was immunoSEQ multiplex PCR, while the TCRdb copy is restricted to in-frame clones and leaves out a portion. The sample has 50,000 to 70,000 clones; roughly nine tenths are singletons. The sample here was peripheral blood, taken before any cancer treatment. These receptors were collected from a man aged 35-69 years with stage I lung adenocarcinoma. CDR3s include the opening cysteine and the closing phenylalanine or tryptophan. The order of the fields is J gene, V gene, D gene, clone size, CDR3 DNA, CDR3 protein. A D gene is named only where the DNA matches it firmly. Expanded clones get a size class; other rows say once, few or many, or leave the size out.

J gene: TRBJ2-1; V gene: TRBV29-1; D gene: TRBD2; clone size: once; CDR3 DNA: TGCAGCGTCGCTAGCGGGAGCCCATATGAGCAGTTCTTC; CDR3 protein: CSVASGSPYEQFF
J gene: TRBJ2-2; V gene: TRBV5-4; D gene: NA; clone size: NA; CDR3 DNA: TGTGCCAGCCTGCAGGGGCCTTCGAACACCGGGGAGCTGTTTTTT; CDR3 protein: CASLQGPSNTGELFF
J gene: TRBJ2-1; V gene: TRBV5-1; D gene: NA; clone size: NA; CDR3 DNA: TGCGCCAGTAAACTCACAAGGGCCAATGAGCAGTTCTTC; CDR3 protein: CASKLTRANEQFF
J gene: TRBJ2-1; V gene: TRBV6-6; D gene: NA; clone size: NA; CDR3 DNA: TGTGCCAGCTTACAGGCCTACAATGAGCAGTTCTTC; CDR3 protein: CASLQAYNEQFF
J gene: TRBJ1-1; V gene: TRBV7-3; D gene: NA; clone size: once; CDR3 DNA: TGTGCCAGCAGCTTACAGGGATCTAGCACTGAAGCTTTCTTT; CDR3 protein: CASSLQGSSTEAFF
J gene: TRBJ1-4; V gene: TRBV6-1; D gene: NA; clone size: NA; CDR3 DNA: TGTGCCAGCAGTCATCCCGCCACGGGGGAAAAACTGTTTTTT; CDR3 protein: CASSHPATGEKLFF
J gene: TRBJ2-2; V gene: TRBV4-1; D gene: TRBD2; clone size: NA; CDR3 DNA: TGCGCCAGCAGCCAACCTAGCGGGATCTACACCGGGGAGCTGTTTTTT; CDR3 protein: CASSQPSGIYTGELFF
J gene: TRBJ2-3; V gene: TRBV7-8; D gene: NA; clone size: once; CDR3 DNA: TGTGCCAGCAGCACGCGGGACATACCTAGCACAGATACGCAGTATTTT; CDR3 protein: CASSTRDIPSTDTQYF
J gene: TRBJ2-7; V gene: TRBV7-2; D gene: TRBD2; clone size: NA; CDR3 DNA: TGTGCCAGCAGCTTCGGACTAGCGGACTTCTACGAGCAGTACTTC; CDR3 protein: CASSFGLADFYEQYF
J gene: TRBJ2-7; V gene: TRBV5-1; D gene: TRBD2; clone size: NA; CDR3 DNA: TGCGCCAGCAGCGGGGGACTAGCGGGAGACGAGCAGTACTTC; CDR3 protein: CASSGGLAGDEQYF
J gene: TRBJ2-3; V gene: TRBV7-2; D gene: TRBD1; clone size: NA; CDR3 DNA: TGTGCCAGCAGCTTCCGCGGGACAGGGGTCACAGATACGCAGTATTTT; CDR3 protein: CASSFRGTGVTDTQYF
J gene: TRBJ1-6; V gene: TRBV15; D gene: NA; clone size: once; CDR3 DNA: TGTGCCACCAGCAGACCCACCCCAGGGGAAACTTATAATTCACCCCTCCACTTT; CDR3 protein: CATSRPTPGETYNSPLHF
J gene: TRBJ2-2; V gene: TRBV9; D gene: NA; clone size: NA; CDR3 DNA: TGTGCCAGCAGCGTAGGGTGGGAGGCCGGGGAGCTGTTTTTT; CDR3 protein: CASSVGWEAGELFF
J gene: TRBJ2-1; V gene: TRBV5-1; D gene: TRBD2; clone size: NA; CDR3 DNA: TGCGCCAGCAGCCCTACCCCGCGGGAGGGGCCCTACAATGAGCAGTTCTTC; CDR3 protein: CASSPTPREGPYNEQFF
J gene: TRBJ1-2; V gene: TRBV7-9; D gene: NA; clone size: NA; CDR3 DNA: TGTGCCAGCAGCTTAGGAGGGTTGGGCGTCCTTTATGGCTACACCTTC; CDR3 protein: CASSLGGLGVLYGYTF